One sample yielded the 27 T cell receptor beta chains listed below, sequenced in a study of metastatic and nonmetastatic thyroid tumors. TCRdb used MiXCR to call clones anew from the PCR reads. The sample yields tens of thousands of clones, about 17% seen once. Before thyroid surgery, none of the patients had received any treatment. The sample taken for sequencing was blood. The receptors were gathered from a female donor with papillary thyroid cancer or a benign thyroid nodule (not recorded which). Some clones in this sample may be carry-over from other donors' samples.

Many counts were recorded for this clone. The chain has TRBV6-4 and TRBJ2-1, with TRBD2 identical over 9 bases. Looked up from germline, CDR1 is MRHNA and CDR2 is SNTAGT. CDR3 length: 15 residues. With V trimmed by 2 bases and J by 5 bases, 4 bases remained unmatched. As DNA, the CDR3 is TGTGCCAGCAGTGACGGGCTAGCGGGGCACAATGAGCAGTTCTTC. Its translation: CASSDGLAGHNEQFF.

To note about this clone: One base away lies a much larger clone, so this may be a sequencing read error. The V call is TRBV5-1, the J call TRBJ1-1, with a weak D call TRBD1 (6 bases). The CDR3 runs to 12 residues. V was clipped by 7 bases and J by 7 bases, with 14 bases between them. CDR1 is SGHRS and CDR2 is YFSETQ in the germline V gene. In nucleotides, the CDR3 is TGCGCCAGCGGACTTGGGGACAATGAAGCTTTCTTT. Translation: CASGLGDNEAFF.

This clone was counted at least ten times. The V call is TRBV20-1, the J call TRBJ1-1, with TRBD1 identical over 8 bases. The CDR3 has 15 residues. From germline, CDR1 is DFQATT and CDR2 SNEGSKA (reference sequence). Trimming at V came to 3 bases and at J to 4 bases, leaving 10 bases not matched to a gene. Written as DNA, the CDR3 is TGCAGTGCTAGGGCCGGACAGGGATGGAGCACTGAAGCTTTCTTT. This encodes CSARAGQGWSTEAFF.

Details on this clone: A read error may produce the germline difference seen at one junction end. The chain uses TRBV7-6 and TRBJ1-1; D is unclear. Germline V lookup: CDR1 SGHVS, CDR2 FNYEAQ. This CDR3 region has 13 residues. The CDR3 bases are TGTGCCAGCATTCAAAAAATGAACACTGAAGCTTCCTTT. The encoded protein is CASIQKMNTEASF.

This clone showed up many times. The chain couples TRBV28 to TRBJ2-5, with 11 positions matching TRBD1. Germline V gene lookup returns CDR1 MDHEN and CDR2 SYDVKM. J gave up 10 bases and V 5 bases, and 15 bases lay outside the gene matches. This CDR3 is built from 16 residues. The chain's CDR3 is CASSPTTGTGGYDQYF. CDR3 nucleotides: TGTGCCAGCAGTCCGACCACCGGGACAGGGGGGTATGACCAGTACTTC. The full variable domain, its missing parts supplied by reference TRBV28 and TRBJ2-5, is DVKVTQSSRYLVKRTGEKVFLECVQDMDHENMFWYRQDPGLGLRLIYFSYDVKMKEKGDIPEGYSVSREKKERFSLILESASTNQTSMYLCASSPTTGTGGYDQYFGPGTRLLVL.

This clone was picked up many times. The rearrangement uses TRBV18 and TRBJ2-7; D is undetermined. Germline V CDR1 and CDR2: KGHSH, LQKENI. There are 14 residues in the CDR3. V lost 2 bases and J lost 0, with 8 bases in between. The CDR3 DNA is TGTGCCAGCTCACCAGGGCTGAGCTCCTACGAGCAGTACTTC. Translated: CASSPGLSSYEQYF. Filled out from reference TRBV18 and TRBJ2-7, the complete variable domain reads NAGVMQNPRHLVRRRGQEARLRCSPMKGHSHVYWYRQLPEEGLKFMVYLQKENIIDESGMPKERFSAEFPKEGPSILRIQQVVRGDSAAYFCASSPGLSSYEQYFGPGTRLTVT.

By share of the sample, this clone is medium-sized. This sequence joins TRBV5-1 and TRBJ2-1; 8 bases fit TRBD2. V gave up 0 bases and J gave up 7 bases; unmatched junction bases: 9. From germline, CDR1 is SGHRS and CDR2 YFSETQ. CDR3 length equals 16 residues. CDR3 region: CASSLAPAGVKNEQFF. CDR3 bases: TGCGCCAGCAGCTTGGCCCCAGCGGGAGTAAAGAATGAGCAGTTCTTC.

This clone was detected ten times or more. This chain's CDR3 is CASSLGTGRNQPQHF. CDR3 sequence (DNA): TGTGCCAGCAGCTTAGGGACAGGGCGCAATCAGCCCCAGCATTTT. The gene calls are TRBV13 and TRBJ1-5; 7 positions match TRBD1. Germline V CDR1 and CDR2: PRHDT, FYEKMQ (reference sequence). This CDR3 comprises 15 residues. V lost 0 bases to trimming and J lost 2 bases; unmatched junction nucleotides: 1.

This clone occurred many times. This may be a read error, as it is one base from a much larger clone. This chain uses TRBV2 with TRBJ2-3; 8 positions agree with TRBD1. The CDR3 runs 13 residues. CDR1 and CDR2 from the germline V gene are SNHLY and FYNNEI. The CDR3 region has the DNA TGTGCCAGCGGTGAACAGGGGGCAGATACGCAGTATTTT. Translated, it gives CASGEQGADTQYF.

This clone was recorded many times. The V and J genes are TRBV28 and TRBJ1-2; 11 bases line up with TRBD1. V shed 6 bases, J shed 4 bases, and the junction held 10 bases outside the gene matches. The CDR3 contains 16 residues. The germline V gene encodes CDR1 MDHEN and CDR2 SYDVKM. The CDR3 bases are TGTGCCAGCAGCCCCGGGACAGGGGGTTTTTTCTATGGCTACACCTTC. Translation: CASSPGTGGFFYGYTF.

This clone has ten or more counts. The V gene is TRBV7-9, the J gene TRBJ2-7; 7 bases align to TRBD1. CDR1 is SEHNR, CDR2 FQNEAQ, per germline (reference sequence). The CDR3 extends over 15 amino acids. The V and J ends lost 4 bases and 4 bases, in that order; junction bases with no gene match: 10. DNA of the CDR3: TGTGCCAGCAGCTCCTGGACAGGCAGTGGATACGAGCAGTACTTC. Encoded protein: CASSSWTGSGYEQYF.

This clone was seen at least ten times. The rearrangement joins TRBV2 to TRBJ1-6; D is undetermined. V lost 7 bases and J lost 9, with 16 bases in between. The CDR3 totals 14 residues. The germline CDR1 and CDR2 sequences are SNHLY and FYNNEI. The chain's CDR3 is CASKGGLLGSPLHF. The CDR3 DNA is TGTGCCAGCAAAGGTGGCCTCCTAGGTTCACCCCTCCACTTT.

This clone was detected ten times or more. A much bigger clone sits one base away, suggesting this may be a read error. The chain links TRBV6-1 to TRBJ1-1; weak D call: TRBD1 (5 bases). The germline CDR1 and CDR2 sequences are MNHNS and SASEGT. The CDR3 length is 13 residues. Deletions cut 10 bases from V and 3 bases from J, with 15 bases between. The CDR3: CATAQGGDTEAFF. For the CDR3, the DNA is TGTGCCACGGCCCAGGGAGGTGACACTGAAGCTTTCTTT.

This clone was counted many times. The chain uses TRBV28 and TRBJ2-1; no reliable D call. The length of the CDR3 is 14 residues. The germline V gene encodes CDR1 MDHEN and CDR2 SYDVKM. V was shortened by 1 base and J by 4 bases, with 8 bases between the two germline ends. CDR3 sequence reads: CASSLFGPYNEQFF. The CDR3 coding sequence is TGTGCCAGCAGTTTATTCGGCCCATACAATGAGCAGTTCTTC.

This clone was counted many times. The CDR3 sequence is CSARAGQGVPDTQYF. As DNA, the CDR3 is TGCAGTGCCAGGGCGGGACAGGGGGTCCCAGATACGCAGTATTTT. V and J are TRBV20-1 and TRBJ2-3, with 11 bases identical to TRBD1. Trimming took 6 bases from V and 4 from J; bases not matched to a gene: 9. Germline loops: CDR1 DFQATT, CDR2 SNEGSKA (reference sequence). This CDR3 contains 15 residues.

This clone was found many times. This rearrangement joins TRBV6-1 to TRBJ1-4; 8 positions match TRBD1. Trimming took 0 bases from V and 7 from J; bases not matched to a gene: 4. CDR1 and CDR2 from the germline V gene are MNHNS and SASEGT. This CDR3 has 15 amino acids. The CDR3 region is CASSEAPGQVEKLFF. The CDR3 DNA reads as TGTGCCAGCAGTGAAGCACCGGGACAGGTTGAAAAACTGTTTTTT.

This clone was counted at least ten times. The rearrangement joins TRBV20-1 to TRBJ2-5, with D hard to call. The CDR3 extends over 12 amino acids. V was pared by 3 bases and J by 5 bases, with 10 bases between. Per the germline V gene, CDR1 is DFQATT and CDR2 is SNEGSKA (reference sequence). This chain's CDR3 is CSASFGAETQYF. The DNA of the CDR3 is TGCAGTGCTAGTTTCGGAGCCGAGACCCAGTACTTC.

This clone was seen many times. The chain carries TRBV12-3 or TRBV12-4 and TRBJ2-7, with no clear D. This CDR3 has 12 residues. Between the trimmed V and J ends, which lost 6 bases and 6 bases, there was a span of 12 bases. The CDR3, as DNA: TGTGCCAGCAGCCCTGGACCGGTCGAGCAGTACTTC. Translation: CASSPGPVEQYF.

With regard to this clone: A much larger clone differs from this one at a single base, so this may be a read error. The genes are TRBV5-6 and TRBJ2-1; no clear D gene. The CDR3 runs 12 residues. CDR1 and CDR2 from the germline V gene are SGHDT and YYEEEE. V dropped 8 bases and J dropped 9 bases, with 15 bases sitting between them. The CDR3 DNA follows: TGTGCCAGTAGGTCTGGGTTGGTTGAGCAGTTCTTC. Amino acid sequence: CASRSGLVEQFF.

As for this clone: The junction departs from the called germline gene at one end, perhaps through a read error. The chain is built from TRBV3-1 and TRBJ2-7; D is uncertain. Germline V CDR1 and CDR2: LGHDT, YNNKEL (reference sequence). This CDR3 is built from 12 residues. CDR3 nucleotide sequence: TGTGCCAGCAGCCAAGTGTGTTACGAGCAATACTTC. This translates into CASSQVCYEQYF.

This clone was seen at least ten times. The V gene is TRBV6-1, the J gene TRBJ1-2; D ambiguous. The CDR3 totals 16 residues. Germline loops: CDR1 MNHNS, CDR2 SASEGT. Trimming cost V 5 bases and J 1 base, with 17 bases left between them. CDR3 loop: CASSMGGLTFNYGYTF. CDR3 nucleotide sequence: TGTGCCAGCAGTATGGGAGGGCTTACTTTTAACTATGGCTACACCTTC.

The V gene is TRBV20-1, the J gene TRBJ1-6; no clear D. CDR3 length: 13 amino acids. The V end lost 2 bases, the J end lost 6 bases, and 8 bases lay between the germline ends. CDR1 and CDR2 from the germline V gene are DFQATT and SNEGSKA (reference sequence). DNA for the CDR3: TGCAGTGCTAGAAGGGTCCTTAATTCACCCCTCCACTTT. This encodes CSARRVLNSPLHF.

The sample holds many counts of this clone. This chain links TRBV29-1 with TRBJ2-3, with no clear D. V was trimmed by 7 bases and J by 0 bases, leaving 14 bases between them. The CDR3 runs 14 residues. Germline assignment: CDR1 SQVTM and CDR2 ANQGSEA. The CDR3 protein is CSARRTTSTDTQYF. Written as DNA, the CDR3 is TGCAGCGCCCGAAGGACCACTAGCACAGATACGCAGTATTTT.

The table lists this clone with many counts. CDR3 DNA: TGTGCCAGCAGCTCGCTAGCGGGAGAAGAGCAGTTCTTC. Its protein is CASSSLAGEEQFF. The chain links TRBV7-9 to TRBJ2-1, with 10 bases matching TRBD2. CDR1 is SEHNR and CDR2 is FQNEAQ in the germline V gene (reference sequence). This CDR3 is 13 amino acids long. V dropped 4 bases and J dropped 10; count of bases not matched to a gene: 4.

This clone showed up just a few times. Sequence at one end of the junction differs from germline and may be a read error. The rearrangement uses TRBV6-1 and TRBJ2-7; D call uncertain. Germline CDR1 and CDR2: MNHNS and SASEGT. The CDR3 is made up of 14 amino acids. CDR3: CAGSEDGEHAPQYF. The CDR3 DNA is TGTGCCGGCAGTGAAGATGGGGAACATGCTCCGCAGTACTTC.

This clone was recorded at least ten times. The rearrangement uses TRBV7-9 and TRBJ1-6, with D possibly TRBD1 on 6 matching bases. CDR1 is SEHNR and CDR2 is FQNEAQ in the germline V gene (reference sequence). V lost 2 bases and J lost 9, with 14 bases in between. This CDR3 contains 15 residues. The CDR3 nucleotides read TGTGCCAGCAGCTTACGGGGGCTGGGGAGTTCACCCCTCCACTTT. This sequence encodes CASSLRGLGSSPLHF.

Details on this clone: A much bigger clone sits one base away, suggesting this may be a read error. This specimen includes other DNA sequences encoding the same CDR3. The chain couples TRBV20-1 to TRBJ2-5; TRBD2 is a possible D gene (6 bases). This CDR3 has 16 residues. The V end was cut by 3 bases, the J end by 0 bases, with 17 bases between. The germline gives CDR1 DFQATT, CDR2 SNEGSKA (reference sequence). The CDR3 here is CSARGGGGSYQETQYF. Here the CDR3 DNA reads TGCAGTGCTAGGGGGGGAGGTGGTTCGTACCAAGAGACCCAGTACTTC.